One sample yielded the 15 T cell receptor beta chains listed below, sequenced in a study of PD-L1 blockade in urothelial cancer (dated by TCRdb to about 2017). This sample's time point label indicates: peripheral blood 6 weeks after treatment start. The library was prepared using the immunoSEQ multiplex PCR assay. Drawn from immuneACCESS, this table holds only the in-frame rearrangements with V and J called that TCRdb kept. Clones are partly lost; checked studies trace under half to an unresolved V gene and leave the rest unexplained. This sample gives approximately 110,000 clones in total; approximately 89% of them show up just once. Under 5% of the sample is held by the ten biggest clonotypes. This material consisted of PBMCs, taken around atezolizumab (anti-PD-L1) treatment. These receptors were collected from a man aged 55 to 70 with urothelial cancer.

The chain combines TRBV7-2 with TRBJ2-7; the match to TRBD2 covers 9 bases. CDR1 and CDR2 from the germline V gene are SGHTA and FQGNSA. The J segment lost 0 bases and the V segment lost 1 base, leaving 1 base of the junction unmatched. CDR3 length: 15 residues. The CDR3 nucleotides read TGTGCCAGCAGCTTAGTTAGCGGGAGCTCCTACGAGCAGTACTTC. Its protein is CASSLVSGSSYEQYF.

The gene calls are TRBV7-3 and TRBJ2-3; 8 bases fit TRBD2. Losses at the gene ends were 5 bases for V and 5 bases for J; bases not matched to a gene: 15. Germline CDR1 and CDR2: SGHTA and FQGTGA. This CDR3 is built from 17 residues. The CDR3 sequence is CASSLRPPGGAQDTQYF. The CDR3 region has the DNA TGTGCCAGCAGCCTCCGTCCTCCCGGGGGGGCCCAAGATACGCAGTATTTT.

The V gene is TRBV7-9, the J gene TRBJ2-3, with TRBD2 identical over 7 bases. The CDR3 totals 16 residues. The J segment lost 5 bases and the V segment lost 1 base, leaving 9 bases of the junction unmatched. Germline CDR1 and CDR2: SEHNR and FQNEAQ (reference sequence). CDR3 nucleotide sequence: TGTGCCAGCAGCTTAGGGGCGGGAGTAGATGGAGATACGCAGTATTTT. Amino acids: CASSLGAGVDGDTQYF. The entire variable domain, with the rest obtained from reference TRBV7-9 and TRBJ2-3, is as follows: DTGVSQNPRHKITKRGQNVTFRCDPISEHNRLYWYRQTLGQGPEFLTYFQNEAQLEKSRLLSDRFSAERPKGSFSTLEIQRTEQGDSAMYLCASSLGAGVDGDTQYFGPGTRLTVL.

The rearrangement links TRBV7-8 to TRBJ2-6, with no clear D. The CDR3 consists of 17 residues. Trimming pared 4 bases from V and 0 bases from J, leaving 13 bases between. The V gene's germline CDR1 is SGHVS and CDR2 FQNEAQ. The CDR3 DNA reads as TGTGCCAGCAGCTCAATTACCGCGAGCTCTGGGGCCAACGTCCTGACTTTC. Translating it yields CASSSITASSGANVLTF.

This clone was observed once. The chain uses TRBV7-6 and TRBJ1-2; no clear D. V was shortened by 0 bases and J by 5 bases, with 4 bases between the two germline ends. Germline-derived CDR1 and CDR2 are SGHVS and FNYEAQ. CDR3 length: 12 amino acids. CDR3 region: CASSLARYGYTF. The CDR3 nucleotides are TGTGCCAGCAGCTTAGCCCGTTATGGCTACACCTTC.

The CDR3 spells CASSPPAGNNYGYTF. Here the CDR3 DNA reads TGTGCCAGCAGCCCCCCGGCAGGGAATAATTATGGCTACACCTTC. The rearrangement links TRBV7-2 to TRBJ1-2; possible D gene TRBD1, 5 bases. The CDR3 is 15 amino acids. Germline V gene sequence: CDR1 SGHTA, CDR2 FQGNSA. V lost 5 bases to trimming and J lost 5 bases, with 18 bases between them.

This clone was seen a single time. The chain uses TRBV27 and TRBJ2-7; TRBD2 matches at 10 bases. The CDR3 contains 19 residues. V lost 8 bases and J lost 3; bases outside the gene matches: 22. Germline V gives CDR1 MNHEY, CDR2 SMNVEV (reference sequence). In nucleotides, the CDR3 is TGTGCCAGCGGAACACTTGGGGGAGTAGCGGGAGGTCAAGACTACGAGCAGTACTTC. Translated: CASGTLGGVAGGQDYEQYF.

A few counts support this clone. The rearrangement uses TRBV11-2 and TRBJ1-1; D not certain. Germline CDR1 is SGHAT and CDR2 is FQNNGV. The CDR3 runs 12 residues. Trimming removed 5 bases at V and 4 bases at J, with 8 bases between. The CDR3 region is CASSRESTEAFF. The CDR3 DNA sequence: TGTGCCAGCAGCAGGGAGAGCACTGAAGCTTTCTTT.

The rearrangement uses TRBV7-2 and TRBJ1-2; TRBD1 aligns across 7 bases. Germline V CDR1 and CDR2: SGHTA, FQGNSA. The junction had 6 bases not matched to a gene; V was cut back by 6 bases and J by 8 bases. CDR3 size: 12 residues. CDR3 in amino acids: CASSSTGSGYTF. In nucleotides, the CDR3 is TGTGCCAGCAGTTCGACAGGGTCGGGCTACACCTTC.

The V and J genes are TRBV4-3 and TRBJ2-2; D is ambiguous. The CDR3 covers 13 residues. Per the germline V gene, CDR1 is LGHNA and CDR2 is YSLEER. Trimming pared 1 base from V and 6 bases from J, leaving 6 bases between. The CDR3 loop is CASSQAPAGELFF. The CDR3 DNA reads TGCGCCAGCAGCCAAGCCCCAGCCGGGGAGCTGTTTTTT.

J is TRBJ2-1 and V is TRBV6-6; 7 bases agree with TRBD2. The CDR3 has 13 amino acids. Germline V gives CDR1 MNHNY, CDR2 SVGAGI (reference sequence). V was pared by 7 bases and J by 2 bases, with 2 bases of the junction left unmatched. The CDR3 coding sequence is TGTGCCAGCAAGGGACTAACCTACAATGAGCAGTTCTTC. This gives the protein CASKGLTYNEQFF.

The CDR3 here is CASSLLGNMNTEAFF. The CDR3 DNA follows: TGCGCCAGCAGCTTGTTGGGCAACATGAACACTGAAGCTTTCTTT. The gene calls are TRBV5-1 and TRBJ1-1, with unresolved D. Deletions cut 1 base from V and 0 bases from J, with 10 bases between. The CDR3 has 15 amino acids. The germline V gene encodes CDR1 SGHRS and CDR2 YFSETQ.

This CDR3 is CASSMRGQGRSGANVLTF. CDR3 DNA sequence: TGTGCCAGTAGTATGCGGGGACAGGGTCGCTCTGGGGCCAACGTCCTGACTTTC. The rearrangement links TRBV19 to TRBJ2-6; TRBD1 matches at 9 bases. Germline CDR1 is LNHDA and CDR2 is SQIVND (reference sequence). Trimming cost V 3 bases and J 0 bases; bases outside gene matches: 6. This CDR3 has 18 residues.

The chain uses TRBV6-5 and TRBJ2-7, with TRBD2 matching 10 bases. Germline CDR1 reads MNHEY; CDR2 reads SVGAGI. This CDR3 is built from 14 residues. The J segment lost 6 bases and the V segment lost 5 bases, leaving 7 bases of the junction unmatched. DNA of the CDR3: TGTGCCAGCAGTGTCCCCGGGACTAGCGCCGAGCAGTACTTC. Protein sequence: CASSVPGTSAEQYF.

The genes are TRBV4-3 and TRBJ1-2, with TRBD1 matching 8 bases. The CDR3 contains 14 residues. Per germline, CDR1 LGHNA and CDR2 YSLEER. Losses at the gene ends were 1 base for V and 4 bases for J; bases not matched to a gene: 2. The DNA for the CDR3 is TGCGCCAGCAGCCAAGTCGGACAGGGCTATGGCTACACCTTC. This encodes CASSQVGQGYGYTF.